The T cell receptor (beta chain) described here comes from a study of blood T cell repertoires in COVID-19. Study background: The origin of the acute and convalescent COVID-19 samples was the United States, Italy and Spain. Sample material is recorded as cDNA or gDNA derived from T cells, B-cell-depleted T cells, or PBMCs.

Generated by immunoSEQ multiplex PCR, the TCRdb table keeps only in-frame clones and is missing some. This sample has about 380,000 clones, with about four fifths found just once. CDR1 is MNHEY and CDR2 is SVGEGT in the germline V gene. V shed 6 bases and J shed 10 bases, with 16 bases lying between them. The CDR3 contains 14 residues. This clone was detected a few times. Sequencing input: peripheral blood. This rearrangement joins TRBV6-2 or TRBV6-3 to TRBJ1-6, with a tentative D call TRBD1 (5 bases). This TCR was sampled from a human donor with acute or convalescent COVID-19. The donor label of this sample is uncertain. For the CDR3, the DNA is TGTGCCAGCAGCCCCGGAGCGGGGGTCTCACCCCTCCACTTT. This gives the protein CASSPGAGVSPLHF.